The present entry profiles one T cell receptor beta chain with its context. Its antigen is unidentified. This sample was included in a study of T cells in localized non-small cell lung cancer. Study results and limitations: A higher density of T cells in blood coincided with extended overall survival. Adjacent uninvolved lung tissue had the highest T cell clonality, exceeding tumor. Median detection of top 100 tumor clones in adjacent lung was 57 clones. Heterogeneity remains possible, as sequencing covered one tumor region only.

Here immunoSEQ multiplex PCR was the method, and the copy in TCRdb shows in-frame clones only, minus some. The data show tens of thousands of clones, around 90% seen once. This CDR3 has 16 residues. V gave up 0 bases and J gave up 2 bases; unmatched junction bases: 4. CDR1 and CDR2 (germline): MGHRA, YSYEKL. This receptor was obtained from a male donor aged 60 or over with stage I lung adenocarcinoma. V and J are TRBV4-1 and TRBJ2-7, with TRBD1 matching over 10 bases. This material consisted of peripheral blood, taken before any cancer treatment. DNA for the CDR3: TGCGCCAGCAGCCAAGACCTAGGGACAGGGGCCTACGAGCAGTACTTC. Its translation: CASSQDLGTGAYEQYF.